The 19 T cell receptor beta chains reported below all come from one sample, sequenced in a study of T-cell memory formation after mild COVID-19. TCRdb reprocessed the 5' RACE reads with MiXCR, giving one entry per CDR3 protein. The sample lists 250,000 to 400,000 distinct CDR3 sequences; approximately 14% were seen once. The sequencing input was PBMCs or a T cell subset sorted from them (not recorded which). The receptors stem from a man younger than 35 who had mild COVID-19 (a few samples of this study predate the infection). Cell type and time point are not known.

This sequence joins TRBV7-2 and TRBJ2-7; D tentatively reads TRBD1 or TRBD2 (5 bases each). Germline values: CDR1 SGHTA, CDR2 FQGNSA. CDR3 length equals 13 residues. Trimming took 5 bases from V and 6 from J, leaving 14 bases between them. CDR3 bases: TGTGCCAGCAGCCGGGACCGATCCCTCGAGCAGTACGTC. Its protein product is CASSRDRSLEQYV.

In nucleotides, the CDR3 is TGTGCCAGCAGCTTGGCCATCGACTACGAGCAGTACGTC. It specifies CASSLAIDYEQYV. This chain connects TRBV5-6 to TRBJ2-7, with D unresolved. The CDR3 length is 13 residues. Germline lookup yields CDR1 SGHDT and CDR2 YYEEEE. V was clipped by 0 bases and J by 3 bases, with 7 bases between them.

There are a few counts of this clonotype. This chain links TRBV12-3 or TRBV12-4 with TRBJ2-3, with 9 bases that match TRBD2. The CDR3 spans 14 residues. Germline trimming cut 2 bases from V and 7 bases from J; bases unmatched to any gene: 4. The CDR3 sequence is CASSLSGGYNTQYF. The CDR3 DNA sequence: TGTGCCAGCAGTTTAAGCGGGGGGTATAATACGCAGTATTTT.

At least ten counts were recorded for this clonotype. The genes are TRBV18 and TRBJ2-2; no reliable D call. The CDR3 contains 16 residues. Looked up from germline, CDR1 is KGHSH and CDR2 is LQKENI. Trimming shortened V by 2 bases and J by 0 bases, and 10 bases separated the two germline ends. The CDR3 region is CASSPWAAANTGELFF. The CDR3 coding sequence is TGTGCCAGCTCACCATGGGCGGCCGCGAACACCGGGGAGCTGTTTTTT.

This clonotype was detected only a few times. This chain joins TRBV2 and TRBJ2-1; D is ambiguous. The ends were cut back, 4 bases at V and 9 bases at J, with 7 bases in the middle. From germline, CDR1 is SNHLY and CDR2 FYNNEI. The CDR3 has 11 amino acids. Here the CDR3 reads CASSASPEQFF. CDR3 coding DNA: TGTGCCAGCAGTGCGAGCCCTGAGCAGTTCTTC.

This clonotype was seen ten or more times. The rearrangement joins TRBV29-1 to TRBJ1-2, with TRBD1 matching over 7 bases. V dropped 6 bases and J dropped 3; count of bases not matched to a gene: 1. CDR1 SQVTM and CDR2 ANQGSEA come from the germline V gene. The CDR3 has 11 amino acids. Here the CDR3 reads CSVGTDYGYTF. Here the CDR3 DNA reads TGCAGCGTCGGGACAGACTATGGCTACACCTTC.

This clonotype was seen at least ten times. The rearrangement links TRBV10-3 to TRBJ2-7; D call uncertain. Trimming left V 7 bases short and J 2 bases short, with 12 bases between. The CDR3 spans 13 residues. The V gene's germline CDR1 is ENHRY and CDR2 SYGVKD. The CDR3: CAIKGAETYEQYV. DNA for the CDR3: TGTGCCATCAAAGGCGCCGAGACCTACGAGCAGTACGTC.

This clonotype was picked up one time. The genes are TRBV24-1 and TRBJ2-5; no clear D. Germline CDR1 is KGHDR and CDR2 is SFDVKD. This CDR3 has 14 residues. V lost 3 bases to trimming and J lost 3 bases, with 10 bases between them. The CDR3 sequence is CATSDTDGKETQYF. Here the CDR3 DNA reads TGTGCCACCAGTGATACGGACGGTAAAGAGACCCAGTACTTC.

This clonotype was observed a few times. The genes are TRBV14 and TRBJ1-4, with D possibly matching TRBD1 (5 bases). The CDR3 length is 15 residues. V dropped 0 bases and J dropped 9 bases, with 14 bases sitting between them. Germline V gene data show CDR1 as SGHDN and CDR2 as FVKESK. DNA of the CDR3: TGTGCCAGCAGCCAAGATCTCGGCAGGGCGCAAAAACTGTTTTTT. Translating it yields CASSQDLGRAQKLFF. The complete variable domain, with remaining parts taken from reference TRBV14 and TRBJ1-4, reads EAGVTQFPSHSVIEKGQTVTLRCDPISGHDNLYWYRRVMGKEIKFLLHFVKESKQDESGMPNNRFLAERTGGTYSTLKVQPAELEDSGVYFCASSQDLGRAQKLFFGSGTQLSVL.

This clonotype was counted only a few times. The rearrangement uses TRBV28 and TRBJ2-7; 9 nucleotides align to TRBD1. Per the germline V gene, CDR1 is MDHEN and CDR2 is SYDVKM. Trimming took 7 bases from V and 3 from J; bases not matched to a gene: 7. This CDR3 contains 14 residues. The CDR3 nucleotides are TGTGCCAGCACCTCCGGGACAGGGAGCTACGAGCAGTACGTC. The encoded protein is CASTSGTGSYEQYV.

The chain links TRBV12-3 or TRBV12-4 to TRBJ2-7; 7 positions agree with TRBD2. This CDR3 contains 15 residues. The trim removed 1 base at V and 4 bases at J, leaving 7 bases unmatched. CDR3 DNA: TGTGCCAGCAGTTTAGGGGGGGGACGCTTGTACGAGCAGTACTTC. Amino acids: CASSLGGGRLYEQYF.

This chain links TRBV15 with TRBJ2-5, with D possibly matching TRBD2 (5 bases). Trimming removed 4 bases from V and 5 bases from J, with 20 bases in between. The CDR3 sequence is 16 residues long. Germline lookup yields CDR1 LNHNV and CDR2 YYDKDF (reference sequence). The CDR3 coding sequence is TGTGCCACCAGCACCAGACTCGGCGGGTTAGGGGAGACCCAGTACTTC. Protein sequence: CATSTRLGGLGETQYF.

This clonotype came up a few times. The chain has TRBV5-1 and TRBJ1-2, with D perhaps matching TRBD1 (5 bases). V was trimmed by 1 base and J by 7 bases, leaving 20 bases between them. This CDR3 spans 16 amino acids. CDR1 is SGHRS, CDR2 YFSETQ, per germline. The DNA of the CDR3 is TGCGCCAGCAGCTTGCGGGGGATGGATGGAATAAGTGGCTACACCTTC. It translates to CASSLRGMDGISGYTF.

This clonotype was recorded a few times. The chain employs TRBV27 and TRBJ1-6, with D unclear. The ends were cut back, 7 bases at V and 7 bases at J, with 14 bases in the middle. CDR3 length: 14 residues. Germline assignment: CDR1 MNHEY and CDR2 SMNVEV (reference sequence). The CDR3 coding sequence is TGTGCCAGCACTGGCGAACTGTGGAATTCACCCCTCCACTTT. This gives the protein CASTGELWNSPLHF.

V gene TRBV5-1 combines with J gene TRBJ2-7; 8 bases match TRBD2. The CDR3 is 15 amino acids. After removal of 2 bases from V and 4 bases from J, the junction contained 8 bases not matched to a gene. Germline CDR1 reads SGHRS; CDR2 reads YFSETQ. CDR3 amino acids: CASSFSPGLAYEQYF. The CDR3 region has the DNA TGCGCCAGCAGCTTTAGCCCTGGACTAGCTTACGAGCAGTACTTC.

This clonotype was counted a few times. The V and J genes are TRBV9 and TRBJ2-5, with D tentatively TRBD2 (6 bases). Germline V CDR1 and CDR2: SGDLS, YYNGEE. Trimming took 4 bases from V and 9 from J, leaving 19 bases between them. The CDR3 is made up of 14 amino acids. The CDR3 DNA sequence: TGTGCCAGCAGCCCCTGGGACTCAGCCGTGGCCCAGTACTTC. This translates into CASSPWDSAVAQYF.

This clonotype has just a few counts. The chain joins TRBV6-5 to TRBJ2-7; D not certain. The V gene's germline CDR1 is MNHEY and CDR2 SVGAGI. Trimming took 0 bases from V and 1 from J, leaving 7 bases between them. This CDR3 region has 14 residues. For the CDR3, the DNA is TGTGCCAGCAGTTACTCTTTATTATCCTACGAGCAGTACTTC. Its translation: CASSYSLLSYEQYF.

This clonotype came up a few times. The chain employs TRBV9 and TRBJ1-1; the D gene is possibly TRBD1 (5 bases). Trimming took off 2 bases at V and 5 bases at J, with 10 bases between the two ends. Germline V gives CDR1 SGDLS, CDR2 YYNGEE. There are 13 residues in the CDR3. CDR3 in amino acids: CASSVQGRTEAFF. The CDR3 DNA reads TGTGCCAGCAGCGTTCAGGGAAGGACTGAAGCTTTCTTT. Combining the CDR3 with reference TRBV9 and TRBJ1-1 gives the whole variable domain DSGVTQTPKHLITATGQRVTLRCSPRSGDLSVYWYQQSLDQGLQFLIQYYNGEERAKGNILERFSAQQFPDLHSELNLSSLELGDSALYFCASSVQGRTEAFFGQGTRLTVV.

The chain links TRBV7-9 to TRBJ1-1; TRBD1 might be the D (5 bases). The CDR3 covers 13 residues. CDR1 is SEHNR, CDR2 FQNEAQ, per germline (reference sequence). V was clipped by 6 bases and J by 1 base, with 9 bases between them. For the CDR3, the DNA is TGTGCCAGCAGAACTAGGGGGAACACTGAAGCTTTCTTT. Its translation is CASRTRGNTEAFF.